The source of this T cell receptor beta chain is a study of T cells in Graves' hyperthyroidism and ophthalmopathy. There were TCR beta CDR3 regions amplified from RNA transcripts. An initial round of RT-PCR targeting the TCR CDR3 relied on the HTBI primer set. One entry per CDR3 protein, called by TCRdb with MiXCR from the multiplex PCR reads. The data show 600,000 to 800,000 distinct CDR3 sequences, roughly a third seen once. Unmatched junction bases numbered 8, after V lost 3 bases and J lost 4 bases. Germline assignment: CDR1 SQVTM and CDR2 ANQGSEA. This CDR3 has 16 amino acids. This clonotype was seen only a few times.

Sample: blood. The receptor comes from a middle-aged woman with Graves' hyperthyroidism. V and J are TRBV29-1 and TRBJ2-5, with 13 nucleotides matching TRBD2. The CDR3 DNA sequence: TGCAGCGTTGAGGGGACTAGCGGGGACCACCGAGAGACCCAGTACTTC. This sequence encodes CSVEGTSGDHRETQYF.